The T cell receptor beta chain described here comes from a study of Graves' ophthalmopathy and Graves' hyperthyroidism. General observations from the study: The model's prediction of ophthalmopathy progression had approximately 71% sensitivity and roughly 72% specificity. Researchers report that a 13-signature model separated ophthalmopathy from stable hyperthyroidism, posting 85% to 90% sensitivity and roughly 81% specificity. Most clonotypes expanded in thyroid above 0.001 frequency were present in blood too.

At least ten counts were recorded for this clonotype. The target antigen is unknown. The trim removed 3 bases at V and 8 bases at J, leaving 5 bases unmatched. CDR1 is GTSNPN and CDR2 is SVGIG in the germline V gene (reference sequence). CDR3 length: 14 residues. CDR3 regions of TCR beta were amplified from RNA transcripts. The library came from an HTBI-primed first-round RT-PCR and a second-round multiplex PCR. TCRdb reprocessed the multiplex PCR reads with MiXCR, giving one entry per CDR3 protein. The repertoire holds around 340,000 distinct CDR3 sequences, with 17% as singletons. As diagnostic evidence, clinical symptoms, serum thyroxine, TRAb, thyroid ultrasound and orbital computed tomography were relied upon.

The V gene is TRBV30, the J gene TRBJ1-6, with 9 positions matching TRBD1. The TCR comes from an adult man with Graves' ophthalmopathy. Sequenced input: peripheral blood. The CDR3 loop reads CAWRTDRGDSPLHF. The CDR3 nucleotides read TGTGCCTGGAGGACGGACAGGGGCGATTCACCCCTCCACTTT.